These 7 T cell receptor beta chains were sequenced from one sample in a study of blood T cell repertoires in COVID-19. The protocol was immunoSEQ multiplex PCR, while the TCRdb copy is restricted to in-frame clones and leaves out a portion. The data contain about 73,000 clones, roughly 89% of them singletons. Sequencing input: peripheral blood. Receptors were obtained from a man at least 80 years old with acute or convalescent COVID-19.

The chain links TRBV12-3 or TRBV12-4 to TRBJ1-2; D gene uncertain. CDR3 length: 12 residues. Between the trimmed V and J ends, which lost 5 bases and 8 bases, there was a span of 12 bases. The CDR3 nucleotides are TGTGCCAGCAGTGGCCCCTCTGAAGGCTACACCTTC. This encodes CASSGPSEGYTF.

This clone was detected once. The chain is built from TRBV18 and TRBJ2-1; 10 bases fit TRBD1. Germline V gene data show CDR1 as KGHSH and CDR2 as LQKENI. This CDR3 region has 14 residues. The trim removed 6 bases at V and 5 bases at J, leaving 4 bases unmatched. As DNA, the CDR3 is TGTGCCAGCTCCCAGACAGGGGGCCACAATGAGCAGTTCTTC. Protein sequence: CASSQTGGHNEQFF. The full variable domain, completed using reference TRBV18 and TRBJ2-1, is NAGVMQNPRHLVRRRGQEARLRCSPMKGHSHVYWYRQLPEEGLKFMVYLQKENIIDESGMPKERFSAEFPKEGPSILRIQQVVRGDSAAYFCASSQTGGHNEQFFGPGTRLTVL.

This clone was seen a handful of times. Within the sample, other DNA sequences also encode this same CDR3. The chain couples TRBV5-1 to TRBJ1-6; 9 nucleotides align to TRBD1. Germline loops: CDR1 SGHRS, CDR2 YFSETQ. V lost 4 bases and J lost 7; bases outside the gene matches: 3. The CDR3 length is 14 residues. The CDR3: CASSQDRGNSPLHF. CDR3 in DNA: TGCGCCAGCAGCCAGGACAGGGGAAATTCACCCCTCCACTTT.

This clone was picked up one time. The rearrangement joins TRBV9 to TRBJ1-3; a possible D gene is TRBD1 (6 bases). Germline lookup yields CDR1 SGDLS and CDR2 YYNGEE. The V end lost 4 bases, the J end lost 11 bases, and 16 bases lay between the germline ends. The CDR3 has 13 amino acids. CDR3 bases: TGTGCCAGCAGCTCCCGAGGGGGGGACGCCATATATTTT. Translated, it gives CASSSRGGDAIYF.

Only one count was recorded for this clone. The V gene is TRBV30, the J gene TRBJ1-2, with D possibly TRBD1 on 5 matching bases. In germline, CDR1 is GTSNPN, CDR2 SVGIG (reference sequence). This CDR3 is built from 13 residues. V was shortened by 5 bases and J by 6 bases, with 16 bases between the two germline ends. In DNA, the CDR3 is TGTGCCTGGTCAAAGGGGCAGGTCCATGGCTACACCTTC. Translation gives CAWSKGQVHGYTF.

This clone was seen more than once but under ten times. V and J are TRBV2 and TRBJ1-2, with a tentative D call TRBD1 (5 bases). CDR1 and CDR2 (germline): SNHLY, FYNNEI. The CDR3 runs to 16 residues. The ends were cut back, 3 bases at V and 8 bases at J, with 22 bases in the middle. In DNA form, the CDR3 reads TGTGCCAGCAGTGACCCATTAGGATGGGGCAGTTGGGGCTACACCTTC. This codes for CASSDPLGWGSWGYTF.

This chain links TRBV15 with TRBJ2-2; 9 nucleotides agree with TRBD2. Germline V gene lookup returns CDR1 LNHNV and CDR2 YYDKDF (reference sequence). The CDR3 is 15 residues long. With V trimmed by 6 bases and J by 6 bases, 8 bases remained unmatched. The chain's CDR3 is CATSLRAGGSGELFF. CDR3 sequence (DNA): TGTGCCACCAGTCTTCGAGCGGGGGGTTCCGGGGAGCTGTTTTTT.